A single T cell receptor (beta chain) is shown here with its context. The target of this receptor is not known. Base qualities are not recorded, but no much larger clone differs from it by a single base. The data were obtained in a study of blood T cell repertoires in COVID-19 (dated by TCRdb to 2020 to 2022). For the wider study: Collaborator samples came from the United States, Italy and Spain and covered acute and convalescent phases of COVID-19. Samples were obtained from the ongoing ImmuneRACE study (first 160 participants) and from 1,000 to 1,500 subjects provided by 6 global collaborators. The material from the prospective study consisted of cDNA or gDNA derived from T cells, B-cell-depleted T cells, or PBMCs. Where available, HLA class I and class II types were obtained from metadata supplied by the sample provider rather than from assay-based typing. Deeply sampled blood TCRbeta repertoires from subjects exposed to, actively infected with, or recovered from COVID-19 were included in the dataset. Sample metadata almost always included a de-identified subject ID, COVID-19 status, age in years and sex. The repertoires were released in a freely available public database intended as a resource for research on the immune response to SARS-CoV-2.

The cysteine opens and the phenylalanine closes a CDR3 of 15 amino acids. Here the CDR3 DNA is all that survives: 45 bases in frame from base 1. The germline V gene (reference sequence) sets CDR1 to MNHEY and CDR2 to SMNVEV. The trim is 4 bases for V and 1 base for J, with a gap of 13 bases between the germline ends. Findings and caveats that apply to the study as a whole: Clinical and demographic metadata were provided uncurated, with the amount varying by source and participant.

TCRbeta CDR3 regions were amplified from genomic DNA using the immunoSEQ Assay, a bias-controlled multiplex PCR. As for how the authors treated the data: The number of nucleated cells in each sample was estimated by amplification of reference gene primers within the assay. Sequence reads were collapsed and filtered to measure the absolute abundance of every unique TCRbeta CDR3 rearrangement. Productive Simpson clonality was computed per sample as the square root of Simpson's diversity index over productive rearrangements. Not all clones reach the TCRdb copy of this immuneACCESS table, which keeps in-frame sequences only. Checked studies attribute under half of the gap to unresolved V genes and leave the rest unexplained. V, J and clone size derive from that table, while D and trimming were established from the DNA sequence. This sample lists about 45,000 clones; roughly 87% were detected once. Roughly 13% of the sample belongs to the ten largest clones.

Each collaborating institution followed its own protocols to collect whole blood in K2EDTA tubes. For TCRbeta analysis, collaborator samples were shipped as frozen whole blood, as isolated PBMCs, or as DNA extracted from either sample type. This receptor was obtained from a human donor in a cohort sampled during active COVID-19. The sequencing input was peripheral blood. The chain uses TRBV27 and TRBJ2-5; the D gene remains uncertain. The CDR3 protein: CASSSAQVGQETQYF. The sequenced DNA: TGTGCCAGCAGTTCCGCCCAGGTCGGCCAAGAGACCCAGTACTTC.